One and the same sample provided the 12 T cell receptor beta chains below, sequenced in a study of T cell repertoires and HLA-DP antigens (dated by TCRdb to the late 2010s). The library was produced with the immunoSEQ multiplex PCR assay. TCRdb obtained this table from immuneACCESS and retained in-frame rearrangements with V and J assigned. These tables miss some clones; where compared with another copy, unresolved V genes account for less than half of the shortfall, and the remainder is unexplained. The sample table contains 65,000 to 90,000 clones; only one count was recorded for over 75% of them. The leading ten clones occupy around 1.5% of the sample. No antigen is known for these receptors. Sequenced input: CD4+ T cells from PBMCs. These receptors all stem from a man in his 60s in good health and CMV-seronegative.

The V and J genes are TRBV10-3 and TRBJ2-1; D possibly corresponds to TRBD2 (5 bases). The CDR3 runs to 13 residues. Germline V gene data show CDR1 as ENHRY and CDR2 as SYGVKD. Trimming took off 3 bases at V and 5 bases at J, with 8 bases between the two ends. DNA for the CDR3: TGTGCCATCAGTGACGCTAGCAACAATGAGCAGTTCTTC. Translating it yields CAISDASNNEQFF.

The rearrangement joins TRBV19 to TRBJ1-3; D unresolved. The V gene lost 5 bases and the J gene lost 6 bases, with 14 bases spanning the gap. The CDR3 sequence is 14 residues long. Germline V gives CDR1 LNHDA, CDR2 SQIVND (reference sequence). CDR3 nucleotide sequence: TGTGCCAGTAGTCTCCAGTTCCTAGAAAACACCATATATTTT. It codes for CASSLQFLENTIYF.

The gene calls are TRBV7-2 and TRBJ2-3; D unresolved. The CDR3 is 13 residues long. Deletions cut 2 bases from V and 8 bases from J, with 11 bases between. From germline, CDR1 is SGHTA and CDR2 FQGNSA. For the CDR3, the DNA is TGTGCCAGCAGCTTAACCAGATCGGCTACGCAGTATTTT. Protein product: CASSLTRSATQYF.

The CDR3 protein is CASSFGAGTGESPLHF. CDR3 sequence (DNA): TGTGCCAGCAGCTTTGGAGCCGGGACAGGGGAATCACCCCTCCACTTT. The chain couples TRBV7-2 to TRBJ1-6, with TRBD1 matching over 10 bases. This CDR3 comprises 16 residues. Germline V gene lookup returns CDR1 SGHTA and CDR2 FQGNSA. Unmatched junction bases numbered 9, after V lost 3 bases and J lost 10 bases. The entire variable domain, with the rest obtained from reference TRBV7-2 and TRBJ1-6, is as follows: GAGVSQSPSNKVTEKGKDVELRCDPISGHTALYWYRQSLGQGLEFLIYFQGNSAPDKSGLPSDRFSAERTGGSVSTLTIQRTQQEDSAVYLCASSFGAGTGESPLHFGNGTRLTVT.

The V gene is TRBV5-1, the J gene TRBJ2-3, with 7 bases aligning to TRBD2. CDR1 and CDR2 (germline): SGHRS, YFSETQ. Trimming at V came to 1 base and at J to 1 base, leaving 3 bases not matched to a gene. This CDR3 spans 15 amino acids. The CDR3 loop is CASSLSGTGTDTQYF. The CDR3 DNA reads as TGCGCCAGCAGCTTGAGCGGGACGGGCACAGATACGCAGTATTTT.

The chain uses TRBV19 and TRBJ1-5; TRBD1 might be the D (6 bases). Trimming left V 10 bases short and J 0 bases short, with 13 bases between. CDR1 LNHDA and CDR2 SQIVND come from the germline V gene (reference sequence). The CDR3 spans 14 residues. The CDR3 DNA follows: TGTGCCACAACCAGGGGCGTTAGCAATCAGCCCCAGCATTTT. This translates into CATTRGVSNQPQHF.

A few counts support this clone. V gene TRBV7-8 combines with J gene TRBJ2-2, with D perhaps matching TRBD1 or TRBD2 (5 bases each). In germline, CDR1 is SGHVS, CDR2 FQNEAQ. The CDR3 consists of 17 residues. Trimming took off 3 bases at V and 6 bases at J, with 20 bases between the two ends. The CDR3 is CASSFHPGTVGAGELFF. The CDR3 DNA reads TGTGCCAGCAGCTTTCACCCTGGGACGGTGGGGGCCGGGGAGCTGTTTTTT.

This chain joins TRBV29-1 and TRBJ2-1; 10 positions match TRBD1. Germline CDR1 and CDR2: SQVTM and ANQGSEA. Trimming removed 4 bases from V and 4 bases from J; junction bases left unmatched: 1. The length of the CDR3 is 13 residues. This CDR3 is CSVGTGGYNEQFF. CDR3 sequence (DNA): TGCAGCGTTGGGACAGGGGGTTACAATGAGCAGTTCTTC.

The sample holds one count of this clone. The chain employs TRBV30 and TRBJ2-2; 8 nucleotides agree with TRBD2. J lost 5 bases, V lost 3 bases, and 5 bases had no gene match. The length of the CDR3 is 14 residues. Germline lookup yields CDR1 GTSNPN and CDR2 SVGIG (reference sequence). The CDR3 DNA follows: TGTGCCTGGAGGCGGGGGGTCCGGACCGGGGAGCTGTTTTTT. This gives the protein CAWRRGVRTGELFF.

The chain couples TRBV18 to TRBJ2-5, with D perhaps TRBD1 (6 bases). V was cut by 2 bases and J by 2 bases, with 15 bases left in between. The germline V gene has CDR1 KGHSH and CDR2 LQKENI. The CDR3 extends over 16 amino acids. CDR3 region: CASSPAAGAKQETQYF. The CDR3, as DNA: TGTGCCAGCTCACCAGCGGCAGGGGCGAAACAAGAGACCCAGTACTTC.

The J gene is TRBJ2-1, the V gene TRBV4-3; D is unresolved. V was cut by 4 bases and J by 8 bases, with 12 bases left in between. The CDR3 is 13 amino acids. In germline, CDR1 is LGHNA, CDR2 YSLEER. This chain's CDR3 is CASSLSKRDEQFF. CDR3 sequence (DNA): TGCGCCAGCAGCCTATCGAAAAGGGATGAGCAGTTCTTC.

This chain connects TRBV4-1 to TRBJ2-5; the match to TRBD2 covers 7 bases. The CDR3 runs to 16 residues. Germline loops: CDR1 MGHRA, CDR2 YSYEKL. V shed 0 bases and J 5 bases; nucleotides not matched to a gene: 9. CDR3 protein: CASSQDPASGRETQYF. CDR3 DNA sequence: TGCGCCAGCAGCCAAGATCCGGCTAGCGGAAGGGAGACCCAGTACTTC.